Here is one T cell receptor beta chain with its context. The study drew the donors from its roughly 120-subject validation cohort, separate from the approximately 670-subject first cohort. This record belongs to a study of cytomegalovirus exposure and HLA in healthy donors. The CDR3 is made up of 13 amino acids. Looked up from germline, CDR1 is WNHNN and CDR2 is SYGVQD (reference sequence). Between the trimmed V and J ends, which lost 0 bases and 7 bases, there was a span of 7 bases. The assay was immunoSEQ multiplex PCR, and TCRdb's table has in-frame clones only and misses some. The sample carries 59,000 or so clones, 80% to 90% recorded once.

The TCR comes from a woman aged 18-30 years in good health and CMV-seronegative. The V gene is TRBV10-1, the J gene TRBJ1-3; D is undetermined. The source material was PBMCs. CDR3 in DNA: TGCGCCAGCAGTGAGTCCCCAGCGAACACCATATATTTT. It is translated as CASSESPANTIYF.